These 22 T cell receptor beta chains were sequenced from one sample in a study of T cell repertoires in ileal Crohn's disease. Assay: immunoSEQ multiplex PCR; the TCRdb copy retains only in-frame clones and omits some. Of roughly 30,000 clones listed, 80% are singletons. Sequences were obtained from ileal tissue. The receptors originated from an adult with Crohn's disease.

This chain joins TRBV11-3 and TRBJ2-1; TRBD2 agrees at 8 bases. The V gene's germline CDR1 is SGHNT and CDR2 YENEEA. Unmatched junction bases numbered 2, after V lost 5 bases and J lost 8 bases. The CDR3 totals 12 residues. The DNA of the CDR3 is TGTGCCAGCAGCCCCGGGGGGGATGAGCAGTTCTTC. Translation: CASSPGGDEQFF.

The chain has TRBV19 and TRBJ2-3; D is ambiguous. Germline V lookup: CDR1 LNHDA, CDR2 SQIVND (reference sequence). CDR3 length: 13 amino acids. The V and J ends lost 6 bases and 1 base respectively, with 8 bases between them. This chain's CDR3 is CASRELGTDTQYF. The CDR3 coding sequence is TGTGCCAGTAGGGAGCTCGGCACAGATACGCAGTATTTT. Full variable domain (remainder filled in from reference TRBV19 and TRBJ2-3): DGGITQSPKYLFRKEGQNVTLSCEQNLNHDAMYWYRQDPGQGLRLIYYSQIVNDFQKGDIAEGYSVSREKKESFPLTVTSAQKNPTAFYLCASRELGTDTQYFGPGTRLTVL.

The gene calls are TRBV6-1 and TRBJ1-2; 10 bases line up with TRBD1. The CDR3 loop spans 14 amino acids. Germline CDR1 MNHNS, CDR2 SASEGT. Trimming took 4 bases from V and 8 from J; bases not matched to a gene: 7. The CDR3 DNA reads as TGTGCCAGCAGTGCAAGACAGGGGGCAGGCGGCTACACCTTC. It is translated as CASSARQGAGGYTF.

This chain joins TRBV14 and TRBJ1-1; D unresolved. The CDR3 sequence is 13 residues long. The germline CDR1 and CDR2 sequences are SGHDN and FVKESK. Between the trimmed V and J ends, which lost 0 bases and 11 bases, there was a span of 13 bases. The CDR3 coding sequence is TGTGCCAGCAGCCAAGAGGAGATGGCCCCGGCTTTCTTT. Translated: CASSQEEMAPAFF.

This clone appeared once. V usage is TRBV2 and J usage is TRBJ2-7; 7 bases match TRBD1. The CDR3 totals 13 residues. Per germline, CDR1 SNHLY and CDR2 FYNNEI. The V gene end was trimmed by 6 bases and the J gene end by 2 bases; junction bases not matched to a gene: 4. CDR3 region: CASRPTGAYEQYF. The CDR3 region has the DNA TGTGCCAGCAGACCCACAGGGGCCTACGAGCAGTACTTC.

The rearrangement joins TRBV5-6 to TRBJ1-5, with D maybe TRBD1 (6 bases). Germline loops: CDR1 SGHDT, CDR2 YYEEEE. V lost 3 bases to trimming and J lost 3 bases, with 19 bases between them. CDR3 length equals 17 residues. The CDR3: CASSWGGFAGINQPQHF. In DNA form, the CDR3 reads TGTGCCAGCAGCTGGGGGGGCTTTGCAGGGATCAATCAGCCCCAGCATTTT.

This clone showed up just once. This sequence joins TRBV15 and TRBJ2-7; perhaps TRBD1 as D (6 bases). The V gene's germline CDR1 is LNHNV and CDR2 YYDKDF (reference sequence). The CDR3 is 15 residues long. Trimming pared 3 bases from V and 2 bases from J, leaving 14 bases between. The CDR3 region is CATSSGRGGTYEQYF. CDR3 nucleotide sequence: TGTGCCACCAGCAGTGGACGAGGGGGTACCTACGAGCAGTACTTC.

Concerning this clone itself: The same CDR3 is also encoded by other DNA sequences in this sample. This chain connects TRBV15 to TRBJ1-5; D remains unclear. Germline V gives CDR1 LNHNV, CDR2 YYDKDF (reference sequence). The CDR3 is 14 residues long. Trimming removed 0 bases at V and 3 bases at J, with 6 bases between. This CDR3 is CATSRDRDNQPQHF. DNA for the CDR3: TGTGCCACCAGCAGAGACCGGGACAATCAGCCCCAGCATTTT.

The gene calls are TRBV4-2 and TRBJ2-5; D may be TRBD1 (6 bases). CDR3 size: 15 residues. V lost 1 base to trimming and J lost 3 bases, with 12 bases between them. Germline V gene lookup returns CDR1 LGHNA and CDR2 YNFKEQ. The DNA of the CDR3 is TGTGCCAGCAGCCAAGGGAGTACAGGGAAAGAGACCCAGTACTTC. Amino acids: CASSQGSTGKETQYF.

The chain links TRBV19 to TRBJ2-2; D remains unclear. CDR1 is LNHDA and CDR2 is SQIVND in the germline V gene (reference sequence). This CDR3 has 13 residues. V gave up 2 bases and J gave up 7 bases, with 8 bases separating them. This CDR3 is CASSILGIGELFF. As DNA, the CDR3 is TGTGCCAGTAGTATACTAGGAATCGGGGAGCTGTTTTTT.

As DNA, the CDR3 is TGCGCCAGCAGCCGGGACACTTCGGAAGGAGAGCAGTACTTC. Its translation is CASSRDTSEGEQYF. The chain carries TRBV5-1 and TRBJ2-5; the D gene is possibly TRBD1 (6 bases). The CDR3 extends over 14 amino acids. CDR1 is SGHRS, CDR2 YFSETQ, per germline. V lost 4 bases and J 11 bases, leaving 21 bases between the germline ends. Combining the CDR3 with reference TRBV5-1 and TRBJ2-5 gives the whole variable domain KAGVTQTPRYLIKTRGQQVTLSCSPISGHRSVSWYQQTPGQGLQFLFEYFSETQRNKGNFPGRFSGRQFSNSRSEMNVSTLELGDSALYLCASSRDTSEGEQYFGPGTRLLVL.

The V call is TRBV5-1, the J call TRBJ2-2, with TRBD2 identical over 10 bases. The CDR3 loop spans 15 amino acids. V trimming: 7 bases; J trimming: 8 bases; junction bases outside the gene matches: 11. CDR1 and CDR2 from the germline V gene are SGHRS and YFSETQ. The CDR3 sequence is CASALAGAYLGELFF. In DNA, the CDR3 is TGCGCCAGCGCGCTAGCGGGAGCCTATTTAGGGGAGCTGTTTTTT. Combining the CDR3 with reference TRBV5-1 and TRBJ2-2 gives the whole variable domain KAGVTQTPRYLIKTRGQQVTLSCSPISGHRSVSWYQQTPGQGLQFLFEYFSETQRNKGNFPGRFSGRQFSNSRSEMNVSTLELGDSALYLCASALAGAYLGELFFGEGSRLTVL.

V usage is TRBV4-1 and J usage is TRBJ2-7, with D possibly matching TRBD2 (6 bases). The ends were cut back, 1 base at V and 4 bases at J, with 14 bases in the middle. The CDR3 extends over 15 amino acids. Germline V gives CDR1 MGHRA, CDR2 YSYEKL. The DNA of the CDR3 is TGCGCCAGCAGCCAAGGAGATAGCGGCCTTTACGAGCAGTACTTC. It encodes CASSQGDSGLYEQYF.

The V call is TRBV5-6, the J call TRBJ1-5; 8 nucleotides line up with TRBD1. The germline gives CDR1 SGHDT, CDR2 YYEEEE. The trim removed 4 bases at V and 7 bases at J, leaving 13 bases unmatched. The CDR3 length is 16 residues. The DNA of the CDR3 is TGTGCCAGCAGCCTGACAGGGGCGGCGGGCGGACAGCCCCAGCATTTT. Translation: CASSLTGAAGGQPQHF.

This sequence joins TRBV6-4 and TRBJ1-2; weak D call: TRBD1 (5 bases). Trimming pared 2 bases from V and 8 bases from J, leaving 18 bases between. Germline values: CDR1 MRHNA, CDR2 SNTAGT. This CDR3 comprises 15 residues. The CDR3 sequence is CASSDDRLARGGYTF. In DNA form, the CDR3 reads TGTGCCAGCAGTGACGACAGACTTGCAAGGGGAGGCTACACCTTC.

The rearrangement uses TRBV4-1 and TRBJ1-2; 8 bases fit TRBD1. J was trimmed by 4 bases and V by 1 base; bases with no gene match: 8. This CDR3 has 16 amino acids. The germline V gene encodes CDR1 MGHRA and CDR2 YSYEKL. CDR3 region: CASSQVPRTGPYGYTF. The CDR3 nucleotides read TGCGCCAGCAGCCAAGTCCCCAGGACAGGGCCCTATGGCTACACCTTC.

Only one count was recorded for this clone. The rearrangement joins TRBV9 to TRBJ2-5, with 11 nucleotides matching TRBD2. Unmatched junction bases numbered 10, after V lost 0 bases and J lost 9 bases. Germline-derived CDR1 and CDR2 are SGDLS and YYNGEE. CDR3 length: 16 residues. The CDR3 nucleotides are TGTGCCAGCAGCGTAGGAGGGACTAGCGGAGAGGGTGCCCAGTACTTC. It yields the protein CASSVGGTSGEGAQYF. The full variable domain, rest sourced from reference TRBV9 and TRBJ2-5, is DSGVTQTPKHLITATGQRVTLRCSPRSGDLSVYWYQQSLDQGLQFLIQYYNGEERAKGNILERFSAQQFPDLHSELNLSSLELGDSALYFCASSVGGTSGEGAQYFGPGTRLLVL.

The CDR3 region is CASSLAGYGYTF. The DNA for the CDR3 is TGCGCCAGCAGCTTGGCGGGGTATGGCTACACCTTC. J is TRBJ1-2 and V is TRBV5-1; the D is unclear. Per the germline V gene, CDR1 is SGHRS and CDR2 is YFSETQ. This CDR3 has 12 amino acids. Trimming took 0 bases from V and 5 from J, leaving 5 bases between them.

The rearrangement joins TRBV2 to TRBJ2-1; the D gene is possibly TRBD1 (6 bases). CDR1 is SNHLY, CDR2 FYNNEI, per germline. The CDR3 covers 12 residues. V lost 4 bases, J lost 14 bases, and 15 bases lay in between. CDR3 protein: CASSGPGELEFF. The CDR3 region has the DNA TGTGCCAGCAGTGGGCCAGGGGAGTTAGAGTTCTTC.

V gene TRBV10-1 combines with J gene TRBJ2-3; possible D gene TRBD2, 6 bases. The CDR3 is 16 residues long. V lost 2 bases, J lost 6 bases, and 18 bases lay in between. Germline CDR1 reads WNHNN; CDR2 reads SYGVQD (reference sequence). This CDR3 is CASSEPRLVLCDTQYF. CDR3 DNA: TGCGCCAGCAGTGAGCCCCGACTAGTCCTATGTGATACGCAGTATTTT.

V usage is TRBV10-3 and J usage is TRBJ2-5; TRBD1 aligns across 7 bases. V was clipped by 9 bases and J by 1 base; unmatched bases: 11. Germline V gene lookup returns CDR1 ENHRY and CDR2 SYGVKD. The length of the CDR3 is 15 residues. The CDR3 coding sequence is TGTGCCATTAGCACCGGAACAGGGGCCCAAGAGACCCAGTACTTC. This codes for CAISTGTGAQETQYF.

V and J are TRBV4-3 and TRBJ2-4; 7 nucleotides line up with TRBD1. Unmatched junction bases numbered 10, after V lost 1 base and J lost 4 bases. The CDR3 spans 17 residues. Germline-derived CDR1 and CDR2 are LGHNA and YSLEER. CDR3 DNA: TGCGCCAGCAGCCAAGGTGGACCGGGACAGAATAAAAACATTCAGTACTTC. Its protein product is CASSQGGPGQNKNIQYF.